The 25 T cell receptor beta chains below come from one sample, sequenced in a study of blood T cell repertoires in COVID-19. This table comes from immunoSEQ multiplex PCR, and its TCRdb copy is limited to in-frame clones, with some not included. The top ten hold 5.5% of the sample, which has some 130,000 clones, about four fifths seen once. Sequencing was performed on PBMCs or T cells enriched from blood (not recorded which). Receptors were obtained from a middle-aged man with acute COVID-19.

This chain links TRBV5-1 with TRBJ2-5, with 13 bases identical to TRBD2. The CDR3 has 16 residues. Trimming at V came to 1 base and at J to 2 bases, leaving 2 bases not matched to a gene. Germline V gene lookup returns CDR1 SGHRS and CDR2 YFSETQ. The CDR3 DNA sequence: TGCGCCAGCAGCTTGACTAGCGGGGGGGGACAAGAGACCCAGTACTTC. Translated, it gives CASSLTSGGGQETQYF.

This clone is a singleton in its sample. The V and J genes are TRBV5-1 and TRBJ2-4; 8 nucleotides match TRBD2. CDR3 length: 15 amino acids. Germline CDR1 reads SGHRS; CDR2 reads YFSETQ. Trimming at V came to 4 bases and at J to 15 bases, leaving 18 bases not matched to a gene. This CDR3 reads CASSTYGGGQTSPYF. The CDR3 DNA sequence: TGCGCCAGCAGCACGTACGGGGGGGGCCAGACCTCCCCGTACTTC.

The table lists this clone with a count of one. This chain links TRBV5-4 with TRBJ1-1; D gene unclear. Germline assignment: CDR1 SGHNT and CDR2 YYREEE (reference sequence). Trimming stripped 0 bases from V and 0 bases from J, with 9 bases between. This CDR3 region has 15 residues. The CDR3 sequence is CASSLERGVNTEAFF. The CDR3 DNA reads as TGTGCCAGCAGCTTGGAGCGGGGAGTGAACACTGAAGCTTTCTTT.

This clone occurred a few times. The chain couples TRBV2 to TRBJ2-1; 12 bases are shared with TRBD1. The CDR3 loop spans 15 amino acids. The ends lost 2 bases at V and 9 bases at J; junction bases unmatched: 5. CDR1 is SNHLY, CDR2 FYNNEI, per germline. The CDR3 region is CASSEFGTGGFEQFF. The DNA for the CDR3 is TGTGCCAGCAGTGAATTTGGGACAGGGGGCTTTGAGCAGTTCTTC.

The genes are TRBV7-9 and TRBJ2-3, with 13 bases that match TRBD2. The junction had 3 bases not matched to a gene; V was cut back by 5 bases and J by 7 bases. Germline assignment: CDR1 SEHNR and CDR2 FQNEAQ (reference sequence). CDR3 length: 14 amino acids. The CDR3 coding sequence is TGTGCCAGCAGCCCGGGACTAGCGGGAAATACGCAGTATTTT. This gives the protein CASSPGLAGNTQYF.

About this clone: Other nucleotide sequences from this sample produce the same CDR3. The gene calls are TRBV24-1 and TRBJ1-6; D possibly corresponds to TRBD1 (5 bases). V gave up 4 bases and J gave up 0 bases, with 18 bases separating them. CDR1 and CDR2 (germline): KGHDR, SFDVKD. The CDR3 length is 19 residues. The CDR3 region is CATSERPGPGNSYNSPLHF. The CDR3 DNA sequence: TGTGCCACCAGTGAGCGACCAGGCCCAGGGAACTCCTATAATTCACCCCTCCACTTT.

The V gene is TRBV19, the J gene TRBJ2-3; D is possibly TRBD2 (6 bases). This CDR3 is built from 15 residues. Trimming removed 7 bases from V and 0 bases from J, with 14 bases in between. Germline CDR1 and CDR2: LNHDA and SQIVND (reference sequence). Written as DNA, the CDR3 is TGTGCCAGTACCGATAGCGGTCTTAGCACAGATACGCAGTATTTT. It yields the protein CASTDSGLSTDTQYF.

This clone has more than one count but fewer than ten. The V gene is TRBV4-3, the J gene TRBJ2-2; 7 bases line up with TRBD2. CDR3 length: 16 amino acids. The V and J ends lost 4 bases and 1 base, in that order; junction bases with no gene match: 6. Germline lookup yields CDR1 LGHNA and CDR2 YSLEER. The CDR3 is CASSPRASGNTGELFF. The CDR3 DNA sequence: TGCGCCAGCAGCCCGAGGGCTAGCGGGAACACCGGGGAGCTGTTTTTT.

The V call is TRBV5-1, the J call TRBJ1-6; TRBD1 might be the D (5 bases). V shed 4 bases and J shed 5 bases, with 13 bases lying between them. The germline gives CDR1 SGHRS, CDR2 YFSETQ. This CDR3 has 15 amino acids. This chain's CDR3 is CASSPGGGDNSPLHF. The CDR3 DNA sequence: TGCGCCAGCAGCCCGGGCGGGGGGGATAATTCACCCCTCCACTTT.

In DNA form, the CDR3 reads TGTGCCTGGAGCGCATTGGGGGGTGCGACCTACGAGCAGTACTTC. Residues: CAWSALGGATYEQYF. The J gene is TRBJ2-7, the V gene TRBV30; possible D gene TRBD2, 6 bases. This CDR3 is 15 amino acids long. The germline V and J ends were trimmed by 3 bases and 2 bases, with 17 bases remaining between them. Germline V CDR1 and CDR2: GTSNPN, SVGIG (reference sequence).

This chain connects TRBV6-5 to TRBJ2-3; TRBD2 matches at 8 bases. In germline, CDR1 is MNHEY, CDR2 SVGAGI. The CDR3 has 15 residues. Trimming at V came to 6 bases and at J to 1 base, leaving 6 bases not matched to a gene. The CDR3 coding sequence is TGTGCCAGCAGAACCCGGGGGGGTGGCACAGATACGCAGTATTTT. This translates into CASRTRGGGTDTQYF.

J is TRBJ1-5 and V is TRBV6-5; D remains ambiguous. Germline CDR1 MNHEY, CDR2 SVGAGI. V gave up 0 bases and J gave up 6 bases, with 6 bases separating them. This CDR3 is built from 13 residues. The DNA of the CDR3 is TGTGCCAGCAGTTACTCGTCCGGTCAGCCCCAGCATTTT. Amino acids: CASSYSSGQPQHF.

The chain recombines TRBV7-8 with TRBJ2-5, with D possibly being TRBD1 (6 bases). CDR3 length: 13 residues. V shed 7 bases and J shed 4 bases, with 13 bases lying between them. Germline-derived CDR1 and CDR2 are SGHVS and FQNEAQ. CDR3 DNA: TGTGCCAGCACCCGGACAGCAACAGAGACCCAGTACTTC. Translating it yields CASTRTATETQYF.

In its sample, this clone was seen a few times. The V and J genes are TRBV9 and TRBJ1-5; the D gene is possibly TRBD1 (6 bases). V lost 4 bases to trimming and J lost 5 bases, with 10 bases between them. The CDR3 covers 13 residues. Germline V gives CDR1 SGDLS, CDR2 YYNGEE. In DNA, the CDR3 is TGTGCCAGCAGCCCGACAGGATATCAGCCCCAGCATTTT. It yields the protein CASSPTGYQPQHF.

The sample holds one count of this clone. The chain joins TRBV11-2 to TRBJ1-2, with D possibly being TRBD1 (6 bases). CDR3 length: 13 residues. Germline V lookup: CDR1 SGHAT, CDR2 FQNNGV. Trimming left V 2 bases short and J 6 bases short, with 10 bases between. This CDR3 is CASSLLQGDGYTF. The CDR3 DNA is TGTGCCAGCAGCTTACTACAGGGAGATGGCTACACCTTC.

This chain uses TRBV7-8 with TRBJ2-7; 11 bases fit TRBD2. V was clipped by 0 bases and J by 4 bases; unmatched bases: 5. Germline V CDR1 and CDR2: SGHVS, FQNEAQ. CDR3 size: 16 residues. Here the CDR3 reads CASSLAGTSGYYEQYF. The CDR3 DNA follows: TGTGCCAGCAGCTTAGCCGGGACTAGCGGATATTACGAGCAGTACTTC.

This clone was detected once. The rearrangement joins TRBV4-3 to TRBJ1-2, with D tentatively TRBD1 (5 bases). Germline assignment: CDR1 LGHNA and CDR2 YSLEER. The CDR3 covers 16 residues. V was pared by 0 bases and J by 4 bases, with 15 bases between. The CDR3 DNA reads as TGCGCCAGCAGCCAAGATAGGTGGAGGGACCTCTATGGCTACACCTTC. Translated, it gives CASSQDRWRDLYGYTF.

V usage is TRBV7-9 and J usage is TRBJ1-2; 11 bases map to TRBD1. The CDR3 length is 15 residues. Germline V CDR1 and CDR2: SEHNR, FQNEAQ (reference sequence). The J segment lost 4 bases and the V segment lost 5 bases, leaving 6 bases of the junction unmatched. This CDR3 is CASSPRTGGIYGYTF. As DNA, the CDR3 is TGTGCCAGCAGCCCCCGGACAGGGGGCATCTATGGCTACACCTTC.

Worth noting for this clone: The junction shows a germline mismatch at one end, possibly a read error. V gene TRBV5-5 combines with J gene TRBJ2-2; D gene uncertain. Looked up from germline, CDR1 is SGHKS and CDR2 is YYEKEE (reference sequence). This CDR3 spans 17 amino acids. The CDR3 protein is CVSSSTPTLANTGELFF. In DNA form, the CDR3 reads TGTGTCAGCAGCTCCACTCCGACACTCGCGAACACCGGGGAGCTGTTTTTT.

The rearrangement links TRBV7-8 to TRBJ2-2; 7 bases align to TRBD2. The CDR3 has 16 residues. With V trimmed by 6 bases and J by 5 bases, 12 bases remained unmatched. The germline CDR1 and CDR2 sequences are SGHVS and FQNEAQ. The CDR3 nucleotides are TGTGCCAGCAGTTCGGGGGGTATACCGCGAACCGGGGAGCTGTTTTTT. It codes for CASSSGGIPRTGELFF. The complete variable domain, with remaining parts taken from reference TRBV7-8 and TRBJ2-2, reads GAGVSQSPRYKVAKRGQDVALRCDPISGHVSLFWYQQALGQGPEFLTYFQNEAQLDKSGLPSDRFFAERPEGSVSTLKIQRTQQEDSAVYLCASSSGGIPRTGELFFGEGSRLTVL.

This clone was seen a few times. This chain joins TRBV3-1 (or the pseudogene TRBV3-2) and TRBJ1-2; 9 bases are shared with TRBD1. The length of the CDR3 is 13 residues. Germline V lookup: CDR1 LGHDT, CDR2 YNNKEL (reference sequence). V dropped 1 base and J dropped 13; count of bases not matched to a gene: 7. As DNA, the CDR3 is TGTGCCAGCAGCCAAGGGGACAGGGCTTTACTCACCTTC. Translated: CASSQGDRALLTF.

The genes are TRBV28 and TRBJ1-4, with unresolved D. Germline assignment: CDR1 MDHEN and CDR2 SYDVKM. The CDR3 totals 13 residues. V lost 6 bases to trimming and J lost 7 bases, with 12 bases between them. CDR3 in DNA: TGTGCCAGCAGACCTAGTCCGACTGAAAAACTGTTTTTT. Translation gives CASRPSPTEKLFF.

The gene calls are TRBV18 and TRBJ1-6; 10 bases align to TRBD1. CDR3 length: 16 residues. V shed 3 bases and J 10 bases; nucleotides not matched to a gene: 9. The V gene's germline CDR1 is KGHSH and CDR2 LQKENI. This CDR3 is CASSPGTGALVSPLHF. CDR3 DNA sequence: TGTGCCAGCTCACCGGGGACAGGGGCGTTGGTCTCACCCCTCCACTTT.

The chain links TRBV5-1 to TRBJ2-1, with 13 bases aligning to TRBD2. The CDR3 length is 15 residues. Trimming removed 3 bases from V and 6 bases from J; junction bases left unmatched: 3. Germline V gives CDR1 SGHRS, CDR2 YFSETQ. Here the CDR3 reads CASSWGTSGVNEQFF. In nucleotides, the CDR3 is TGCGCCAGCAGCTGGGGGACTAGCGGGGTCAATGAGCAGTTCTTC.

The chain joins TRBV9 to TRBJ1-1, with TRBD1 matching 7 bases. Trimming took 3 bases from V and 1 from J; bases not matched to a gene: 3. The germline gives CDR1 SGDLS, CDR2 YYNGEE. The CDR3 extends over 14 amino acids. The CDR3 protein is CASSGRDRNTEAFF. CDR3 sequence (DNA): TGTGCCAGCAGCGGCCGGGACAGGAACACTGAAGCTTTCTTT.